This is a list of T cell receptor beta chains from one sample in a study of T cell responses to AZD1222 COVID-19 vaccine. Only in-frame clones appear in the TCRdb table, and some are missing; sequencing was by immunoSEQ multiplex PCR. This sample has 95,000 to 100,000 clones; roughly 84% occur once, and the top ten carry approximately 16%. The sample was peripheral blood, taken on day 0 of AZD1222 vaccination. The receptors shown here come from an adult in good health. Both conserved end residues are part of each CDR3. D genes are given only for firm matches. Clone size is not always given. Where it is, it says once, few, many or a class for expanded clones.

>TRBD2|17|-|TRBJ2-1|TRBV5-1
TGCGCCAGCAGCTTGGAGGGGTCAGCGGGAGTGCCAAATGAGCAGTTCTTC
CASSLEGSAGVPNEQFF
>-|15|-|TRBJ2-7|TRBV5-1
TGCGCCAGCAGCTTGGCCGTTACGAGGGCCTACGAGCAGTACTTC
CASSLAVTRAYEQYF
>TRBD1|15|-|TRBJ1-1|TRBV29-1
TGCAGCGCGCTTGGGCAGGGGGGAATGAACACTGAAGCTTTCTTT
CSALGQGGMNTEAFF
>-|13|-|TRBJ1-3|TRBV6-5
TGTGCCAGTCAACAGCTCTCTGGAAACACCATATATTTT
CASQQLSGNTIYF
>-|13|-|TRBJ1-2|TRBV7-8
TGTGCCAGCAGCCCCCCCCCTGGGGTTGGCTACACCTTC
CASSPPPGVGYTF
>-|15|-|TRBJ2-7|TRBV10-1
TGCGCCAGCAGTGCGGTTAGAGGGCCTTCCTACGAGCAGTACTTC
CASSAVRGPSYEQYF
>-|16|-|TRBJ1-5|TRBV28
TGTGCCAGCAGTTTATATAGGGACGGTTACAATCAGCCCCAGCATTTT
CASSLYRDGYNQPQHF
>-|13|-|TRBJ1-2|TRBV11-3
TGTGCCAGCAGCTTAGATTCCGGGTATGGCTACACCTTC
CASSLDSGYGYTF
>-|13|-|TRBJ2-7|TRBV6-5
TGTGCCAGCAGGGGGGTAGGGAGCTACGAGCAGTACTTC
CASRGVGSYEQYF
>TRBD2|15|-|TRBJ2-1|TRBV2
TGTGCCAGCAAGAGGGTCGCAACGCGGGGGAATGAGCAGTTCTTC
CASKRVATRGNEQFF
>-|14|-|TRBJ2-2|TRBV7-9
TGTGCCAGCAGCTTAATATCGAACACCGGGGAGCTGTTTTTT
CASSLISNTGELFF
>-|14|-|TRBJ1-2|TRBV3-1/TRBV3-2
TGTGCCAGCAGCCGTACGACTGACGGTTATGGCTACACCTTC
CASSRTTDGYGYTF
>TRBD1|14|-|TRBJ2-1|TRBV7-3
TGTGCCAGCAGCCAGGGACAGGGGGCTTCTGAGCAGTTCTTC
CASSQGQGASEQFF
>TRBD1|18|once|TRBJ1-5|TRBV11-3
TGTGCCAGCAGACTTACCAGGGGGCGAATCCCCCACGGTCAGCCCCAGCATTTT
CASRLTRGRIPHGQPQHF
>TRBD1|16|-|TRBJ1-2|TRBV28
TGTGCCAGCAGTATCCCGACAGGGGAGAGACCCTATGGCTACACCTTC
CASSIPTGERPYGYTF
>-|13|-|TRBJ2-1|TRBV18
TGTGCCAGCTCACCACCCTCCTACAATGAGCAGTTCTTC
CASSPPSYNEQFF
>-|17|few|TRBJ2-1|TRBV7-9
TGTGCCAGCAGCTTATACGGCGGCCGAAGCTCCTACAATGAGCAGTTCTTC
CASSLYGGRSSYNEQFF
>TRBD2|16|-|TRBJ2-1|TRBV5-5
TGTGCCAGCAGCTCGGGGACTAGCGGCTCCTACAATGAGCAGTTCTTC
CASSSGTSGSYNEQFF
>-|14|-|TRBJ1-2|TRBV6-6
TGTGCCAGCAAAAGGCAGGAGGAAGATGATGGCTACACCTTC
CASKRQEEDDGYTF
>-|12|-|TRBJ1-1|TRBV29-1
TGCAGCGTTGAAACTACAGGGCGTGAAGCTTTCTTT
CSVETTGREAFF
>TRBD1|14|few|TRBJ2-3|TRBV5-1
TGCGCCAGCAGGAAACAGGGGAGCACAGATACGCAGTATTTT
CASRKQGSTDTQYF
>TRBD1|16|-|TRBJ1-1|TRBV11-2
TGTGCCAGCAGCTTCACAGGGGGTTGGGGGAACACTGAAGCTTTCTTT
CASSFTGGWGNTEAFF
>-|14|-|TRBJ2-7|TRBV28
TGTGCCAGCACGTCCCCCGGGGGCTACTACGAGCAGTACTTC
CASTSPGGYYEQYF
>TRBD2|17|-|TRBJ2-3|TRBV6-2/TRBV6-3
TGTGCCAGCAGTACAGGGACTAGCCCGATATTCACAGATACGCAGTATTTT
CASSTGTSPIFTDTQYF
>-|14|once|TRBJ1-5|TRBV27
TGTGCCAGCAGTCCACAGGCAGGCAATCAGCCCCAGCATTTT
CASSPQAGNQPQHF
>-|14|-|TRBJ1-3|TRBV11-2
TGTGCCAGCAGCTTAGCAAGCTCTGGAAACACCATATATTTT
CASSLASSGNTIYF
>TRBD1|14|-|TRBJ1-1|TRBV5-1
TGCGCCAGCAGCTTTTCACCAGGGGGAACTGAAGCTTTCTTT
CASSFSPGGTEAFF
>TRBD1|16|-|TRBJ1-4|TRBV7-2
TGTGCCAGCAGCCCCCTTGGCGGACAGGGTTATGAAAAACTGTTTTTT
CASSPLGGQGYEKLFF
>TRBD1|14|-|TRBJ2-7|TRBV6-5
TGTGCCAGCAGGACAGGGGACATCTCCTACGAGCAGTACTTC
CASRTGDISYEQYF
>-|15|-|TRBJ1-3|TRBV18
TGTGCCAGCTCACCCGACACGCATCGTGGAAACACCATATATTTT
CASSPDTHRGNTIYF